At least ten counts were recorded for the clone carrying this T cell receptor beta chain. Its antigen remains unidentified. The CDR3 totals 13 residues. Germline V gene sequence: CDR1 DFQATT, CDR2 SNEGSKA (reference sequence). Trimming left V 5 bases short and J 4 bases short, with 14 bases between. The sample originates from a study of CD8 T cells in ankylosing spondylitis. Using its own MiXCR run on the 5' RACE reads, TCRdb lists one record per CDR3 protein. Of a few hundred thousand distinct CDR3 sequences listed, approximately 11% were seen once; the top ten hold almost 7%. Study observations and caveats: CD8+ cells made up the disease-linked clones, which were relatively rare in peripheral blood. Among TCR beta sequences, a motif of under ten highly homologous variants appeared characteristic of ankylosing spondylitis blood.

Sequencing was performed on blood, either unsorted or a sorted T cell fraction (not recorded which). The sequence was obtained from a male donor with ankylosing spondylitis. The chain joins TRBV20-1 to TRBJ1-1; D uncertain. CDR3 region: CSAFTDGGTEAFF. The DNA of the CDR3 is TGCAGTGCTTTCACAGACGGAGGCACTGAAGCTTTCTTT.